This TCR beta chain appears in the sequencing data of a study of T cell repertoires in cytomegalovirus infection (dated by TCRdb to the late 2010s). For context, the study as a whole: Donor HLA type was relevant to the analysis, as public TCR beta signatures indicated carriage of CMV infection together with the matching HLA type.

Results and caveats for the whole study, not just this receptor: In the ex vivo response, HLA-C-restricted CMV-specific TCR beta clonotypes were dominant, and in two of eight donors the single most frequent clonotype came from this HLA-C-restricted group. Carriers of CMV infection plus the relevant HLA type were discriminated by the cumulative frequency of public TCR beta family members in the study cohort and in an independent roughly 400-donor cohort.

This clonotype occurred many times. Its antigen specificity is not known. Base qualities are not at hand, and no much larger clone is one base apart. According to the germline V gene (reference sequence), CDR1 reads SEHNR and CDR2 reads FQNEAQ. Ends trimmed: V by 6 bases, J by 4 bases; bases unmatched to a gene: 9. From the cysteine through the phenylalanine, the CDR3 covers 15 amino acids. The kept DNA is CDR3 alone, 45 bases in frame from the first base. TCRdb lists the instrument as Illumina HiSeq 1500. TCRdb reprocessed the public reads (quality trimming at Q25 with fastp, clone calling with MiXCR) and kept in-frame beta chains. Every entry covers one CDR3 protein and lists the most common genes and DNA from its rows. In this sample the table shows roughly 250,000 distinct CDR3 sequences, 22% of which occur a single time. The top ten hold about 18% of the sample.

This receptor was identified in a human donor in good health (CMV status not recorded). Some clones in this sample may be carry-over from other donors' samples. The chain uses TRBV7-9 and TRBJ2-1; 7 middle bases align to TRBD2. The sequenced sample consisted of CD8+ T cells from PBMCs. The CDR3 region: CASSHERGVYNEQFF. The DNA sequence reads TGTGCCAGCAGTCATGAGCGGGGAGTATACAATGAGCAGTTCTTC.